This T cell receptor (beta chain) was profiled in a study of PD-1 blockade in classical Hodgkin lymphoma. V lost 5 bases and J 8 bases, leaving 19 bases between the germline ends. Germline V lookup: CDR1 SEHNR, CDR2 FQNEAQ (reference sequence). The length of the CDR3 is 15 residues. Each patient relapsed following autologous stem cell transplantation, and prior brentuximab vedotin exposure differed. Using immunoSEQ multiplex PCR, the repertoire was profiled, and TCRdb retains in-frame clones only, with some absent. The sample holds tens of thousands of clones; 85% to 95% are singletons and the top ten take 7.5% to 9.5%. The table lists this clone with a count of one. Its antigen is not known. General study points: Complete responders had baseline diversity similar to newly diagnosed patients.

The sample was peripheral blood mononuclear cells (PBMCs), taken at baseline. This TCR came from a human donor with classical Hodgkin lymphoma. The chain has TRBV7-9 and TRBJ2-1; D is unresolved. The CDR3 DNA reads as TGTGCCAGCAGCGGGCTAGGGCCTAATCCCGATGAGCAGTTCTTC. This sequence encodes CASSGLGPNPDEQFF.